These 30 T cell receptor beta chains originate from one sample sequenced in a study of T cell repertoires in cytomegalovirus infection. From the reads, TCRdb called clonotypes with MiXCR, one entry per CDR3 protein. The sample contains about 140,000 distinct CDR3 sequences, 5.5% to 8% of which appear only once. Sequencing used PBMCs. Receptors were obtained from a human donor in good health (CMV status not recorded). Some clones in this sample may be carry-over from other donors' samples.

V and J are TRBV19 and TRBJ1-1; D gene ambiguous. This CDR3 contains 17 residues. Germline values: CDR1 LNHDA, CDR2 SQIVND (reference sequence). Trimming left V 4 bases short and J 0 bases short, with 18 bases between. The CDR3 sequence is CASSNPQVSLVNTEAFF. DNA for the CDR3: TGTGCCAGTAGTAACCCCCAGGTTTCACTAGTGAACACTGAAGCTTTCTTT.

Of note for this clonotype: A much bigger clone sits one base away, suggesting this may be a read error. The gene calls are TRBV19 and TRBJ2-1; maybe TRBD2 (6 bases). The CDR3 contains 17 residues. Trimming cost V 3 bases and J 3 bases, with 18 bases left between them. Germline CDR1 is LNHDA and CDR2 is SQIVND (reference sequence). The CDR3 is CASSISAGTGIYNEQFF. DNA for the CDR3: TGTGCCAGTAGTATCTCGGCGGGGACGGGGATCTACAATGAGCAGTTCTTC.

This clonotype has just a few counts. V usage is TRBV5-5 and J usage is TRBJ2-6; tentatively, D is TRBD1 (6 bases). The CDR3 runs 15 residues. V was clipped by 4 bases and J by 2 bases, with 10 bases between them. The germline CDR1 and CDR2 sequences are SGHKS and YYEKEE (reference sequence). Here the CDR3 DNA reads TGTGCCAGCAGCGTCTCAGGGGCTGGGGCCAACGTCCTGACTTTC. Protein sequence: CASSVSGAGANVLTF. The variable domain in full, with the rest retrieved from reference TRBV5-5 and TRBJ2-6, is DAGVTQSPTHLIKTRGQQVTLRCSPISGHKSVSWYQQVLGQGPQFIFQYYEKEERGRGNFPDRFSARQFPNYSSELNVNALLLGDSALYLCASSVSGAGANVLTFGAGSRLTVL.

This clonotype was counted only a few times. The chain uses TRBV5-6 and TRBJ2-2; the D gene is possibly TRBD2 (6 bases). The CDR3 loop spans 17 amino acids. Germline V lookup: CDR1 SGHDT, CDR2 YYEEEE. V was cut by 1 base and J by 4 bases, with 17 bases left in between. CDR3 protein: CASSLLGSGESTGELFF. CDR3 DNA sequence: TGTGCCAGCAGCTTGCTAGGTTCGGGGGAAAGCACCGGGGAGCTGTTTTTT.

In this sample, this clonotype turned up many times. This chain links TRBV5-5 with TRBJ2-1; 9 nucleotides match TRBD2. The CDR3 is made up of 16 amino acids. With V trimmed by 2 bases and J by 4 bases, 7 bases remained unmatched. In germline, CDR1 is SGHKS, CDR2 YYEKEE (reference sequence). This chain's CDR3 is CASSFFSGGSYNEQFF. CDR3 coding DNA: TGTGCCAGCAGCTTCTTTAGCGGGGGTTCTTACAATGAGCAGTTCTTC.

V gene TRBV19 combines with J gene TRBJ1-3; D gene uncertain. Germline values: CDR1 LNHDA, CDR2 SQIVND (reference sequence). V shed 2 bases and J shed 0 bases, with 8 bases lying between them. The CDR3 is 15 residues long. The CDR3 DNA follows: TGTGCCAGTAGTATATCCAGGAGCTCTGGAAACACCATATATTTT. Residues: CASSISRSSGNTIYF.

The rearrangement uses TRBV20-1 and TRBJ1-1; D remains unclear. The germline CDR1 and CDR2 sequences are DFQATT and SNEGSKA (reference sequence). The CDR3 runs to 13 residues. Between the trimmed V and J ends, which lost 7 bases and 0 bases, there was a span of 12 bases. The CDR3 sequence: CSVAQYMNTEAFF. The CDR3 DNA is TGCAGTGTCGCACAGTACATGAACACTGAAGCTTTCTTT.

The chain has TRBV4-3 and TRBJ1-2, with TRBD1 as a possible D gene (6 bases). Trimming took 0 bases from V and 8 from J, leaving 16 bases between them. This CDR3 contains 15 residues. The germline gives CDR1 LGHNA, CDR2 YSLEER. For the CDR3, the DNA is TGCGCCAGCAGCCAAGATGCTACAGGGCTGAAGGGCTACACCTTC. Its translation: CASSQDATGLKGYTF.

This clonotype was detected many times. This chain links TRBV6-2 or TRBV6-3 with TRBJ1-2; D is unresolved. CDR1 MNHEY and CDR2 SVGEGT come from the germline V gene. The length of the CDR3 is 11 residues. Trimming took off 6 bases at V and 8 bases at J, with 10 bases between the two ends. DNA of the CDR3: TGTGCCAGCAGCCCGGGGAGCGGCTACACCTTC. Its protein product is CASSPGSGYTF.

Concerning this clonotype itself: A much larger clone lies a single base off, so this may be a read error. This chain joins TRBV7-2 and TRBJ2-1; TRBD1 matches 7 bases. From germline, CDR1 is SGHTA and CDR2 FQGNSA. CDR3 length: 18 amino acids. The trim removed 5 bases at V and 0 bases at J, leaving 13 bases unmatched. Here the CDR3 DNA reads TGTGCCAGCAGCCTCACCCCCCCTCGACAGGGCTCCTACAATGAGCAGTTCTTC. This sequence encodes CASSLTPPRQGSYNEQFF.

The V gene is TRBV20-1, the J gene TRBJ1-1; D not resolved. CDR1 is DFQATT, CDR2 SNEGSKA, per germline (reference sequence). The CDR3 is 13 residues long. Deletions cut 0 bases from V and 7 bases from J, with 12 bases between. The CDR3 spells CSARDRAAVEAFF. Written as DNA, the CDR3 is TGCAGTGCTAGAGATAGGGCGGCAGTTGAAGCTTTCTTT.

This clonotype has at least ten counts. The chain couples TRBV12-3 or TRBV12-4 to TRBJ1-1, with D hard to call. The V end lost 2 bases, the J end lost 0 bases, and 4 bases lay between the germline ends. The length of the CDR3 is 13 residues. CDR3 sequence: CASSLPMNTEAFF. The DNA for the CDR3 is TGTGCCAGCAGTTTACCAATGAACACTGAAGCTTTCTTT.

This clonotype was recorded at least ten times. J is TRBJ2-1 and V is TRBV20-1; D may be TRBD1 or TRBD2 (6 bases each). The CDR3 is 13 residues long. The V end was cut by 2 bases, the J end by 8 bases, with 13 bases between. Germline V gene sequence: CDR1 DFQATT, CDR2 SNEGSKA (reference sequence). As DNA, the CDR3 is TGCAGTGCTAGAAAAGGAGGGGGAGATGAGCAGTTCTTC. This encodes CSARKGGGDEQFF.

This clonotype was counted many times. The rearrangement joins TRBV7-2 to TRBJ2-7, with 7 bases fitting TRBD2. Germline lookup yields CDR1 SGHTA and CDR2 FQGNSA. V shed 1 base and J 0 bases; nucleotides not matched to a gene: 3. The CDR3 is 15 residues long. This chain's CDR3 is CASSLEGGSSYEQYF. CDR3 DNA sequence: TGTGCCAGCAGCTTAGAAGGCGGGAGCTCCTACGAGCAGTACTTC.

This clonotype was counted ten times or more. The chain has TRBV24-1 and TRBJ1-1; weak D call: TRBD1 (5 bases). The germline gives CDR1 KGHDR, CDR2 SFDVKD. With 2 bases removed from V and 6 bases from J, the gap between germline ends came to 12 bases. This CDR3 region has 14 residues. DNA for the CDR3: TGTGCCACCAGTGATTCCAGGGTGGGGGCTGAAGCTTTCTTT. It is translated as CATSDSRVGAEAFF.

This clonotype was observed at least ten times. The V call is TRBV29-1, the J call TRBJ2-6; either TRBD1 or TRBD2 may supply D (5 bases each). Germline V CDR1 and CDR2: SQVTM, ANQGSEA. V dropped 4 bases and J dropped 0 bases, with 10 bases sitting between them. The CDR3 totals 15 residues. CDR3 residues: CSVGTGPSGANVLTF. The CDR3 DNA reads as TGCAGCGTTGGAACGGGACCCTCTGGGGCCAACGTCCTGACTTTC.

This clonotype was observed many times. The V and J genes are TRBV28 and TRBJ1-2, with D tentatively TRBD1 (6 bases). The CDR3 totals 12 residues. V dropped 4 bases and J dropped 12 bases, with 15 bases sitting between them. Germline assignment: CDR1 MDHEN and CDR2 SYDVKM. The CDR3 coding sequence is TGTGCCAGCAGTTGGCTGCAGGGGCTGGACACCTTC. Encoded protein: CASSWLQGLDTF.

This clonotype was detected many times. V is TRBV7-2 and J is TRBJ1-2; TRBD1 might be the D (6 bases). Germline lookup yields CDR1 SGHTA and CDR2 FQGNSA. Trimming took 5 bases from V and 4 from J, leaving 11 bases between them. The CDR3 spans 13 residues. The CDR3 region is CASSPSGVYGYTF. As DNA, the CDR3 is TGTGCCAGCAGCCCATCAGGGGTCTATGGCTACACCTTC. Full variable domain (missing parts from reference TRBV7-2 and TRBJ1-2): GAGVSQSPSNKVTEKGKDVELRCDPISGHTALYWYRQSLGQGLEFLIYFQGNSAPDKSGLPSDRFSAERTGGSVSTLTIQRTQQEDSAVYLCASSPSGVYGYTFGSGTRLTVV.

This clonotype was found many times. This chain uses TRBV2 with TRBJ2-3; D is perhaps TRBD2 (7 bases). V gave up 3 bases and J gave up 2 bases, with 15 bases separating them. The CDR3 is 16 amino acids. The germline CDR1 and CDR2 sequences are SNHLY and FYNNEI. This CDR3 reads CASSDSRGAYTDTQYF. CDR3 in DNA: TGTGCCAGCAGTGACTCACGGGGGGCGTACACAGATACGCAGTATTTT.

The chain combines TRBV15 with TRBJ2-7; D unclear. The V gene lost 1 base and the J gene lost 7 bases, with 8 bases spanning the gap. This CDR3 contains 12 residues. CDR1 LNHNV and CDR2 YYDKDF come from the germline V gene (reference sequence). The DNA of the CDR3 is TGTGCCACCAGCAGAGGAAGGGTTGAGCAGTACTTC. Translated, it gives CATSRGRVEQYF.

This clonotype was recorded many times. The chain is built from TRBV7-2 and TRBJ1-1, with D possibly TRBD1 on 5 matching bases. CDR3 size: 13 residues. Looked up from germline, CDR1 is SGHTA and CDR2 is FQGNSA. Trimming shortened V by 2 bases and J by 4 bases, and 8 bases separated the two germline ends. Here the CDR3 reads CASSLTRVTEAFF. DNA of the CDR3: TGTGCCAGCAGCTTAACCAGGGTCACTGAAGCTTTCTTT.

This clonotype was seen at least ten times. V and J are TRBV6-6 and TRBJ2-3; D may be TRBD1 (5 bases). There are 13 residues in the CDR3. Germline-derived CDR1 and CDR2 are MNHNY and SVGAGI (reference sequence). Trimming took off 7 bases at V and 4 bases at J, with 12 bases between the two ends. The CDR3 DNA follows: TGTGCCAGCACTAGGGGTTCCCCAGATACGCAGTATTTT. Encoded protein: CASTRGSPDTQYF.

This clonotype was counted ten times or more. V usage is TRBV11-2 and J usage is TRBJ2-1; 12 bases match TRBD2. The V gene end was trimmed by 3 bases and the J gene end by 5 bases; junction bases not matched to a gene: 14. The length of the CDR3 is 19 residues. CDR1 is SGHAT and CDR2 is FQNNGV in the germline V gene. The CDR3: CASSLRLAGGPSENNEQFF. The CDR3, as DNA: TGTGCCAGCAGCTTGAGGCTAGCGGGGGGGCCGAGCGAGAACAATGAGCAGTTCTTC. The full variable domain, rest sourced from reference TRBV11-2 and TRBJ2-1, is EAGVAQSPRYKIIEKRQSVAFWCNPISGHATLYWYQQILGQGPKLLIQFQNNGVVDDSQLPKDRFSAERLKGVDSTLKIQPAKLEDSAVYLCASSLRLAGGPSENNEQFFGPGTRLTVL.

Many counts were recorded for this clonotype. J is TRBJ1-2 and V is TRBV7-8; maybe TRBD1 (5 bases). CDR3 length equals 12 residues. Germline loops: CDR1 SGHVS, CDR2 FQNEAQ. Trimming left V 4 bases short and J 7 bases short, with 10 bases between. The CDR3 sequence: CASSSGIFGYTF. The CDR3, as DNA: TGTGCCAGCAGCTCAGGGATATTTGGCTACACCTTC.

This clonotype occurred many times. CDR3 loop: CASSQGSYNEQFF. CDR3 in DNA: TGTGCCAGCAGTCAGGGGTCCTACAATGAGCAGTTCTTC. J is TRBJ2-1 and V is TRBV28, with a tentative D call TRBD1 (6 bases). Between the trimmed V and J ends, which lost 5 bases and 1 base, there was a span of 6 bases. This CDR3 is built from 13 residues. Germline CDR1 reads MDHEN; CDR2 reads SYDVKM.

The rearrangement links TRBV7-8 to TRBJ2-5, with 9 bases lining up with TRBD2. V lost 3 bases, J lost 2 bases, and 19 bases stayed unmatched. Germline V gene lookup returns CDR1 SGHVS and CDR2 FQNEAQ. The CDR3 is made up of 20 amino acids. The CDR3 protein is CASSFNLAYRGLARQETQYF. In DNA, the CDR3 is TGTGCCAGCAGCTTCAACTTGGCGTATCGGGGACTAGCCAGACAAGAGACCCAGTACTTC.

This clonotype was counted ten times or more. The V call is TRBV15, the J call TRBJ1-5; tentatively, D is TRBD1 (5 bases). In germline, CDR1 is LNHNV, CDR2 YYDKDF (reference sequence). Trimming took off 3 bases at V and 3 bases at J, with 9 bases between the two ends. The CDR3 spans 14 residues. The CDR3 nucleotides read TGTGCCACCAGCAGCGGACACATCAATCAGCCCCAGCATTTT. Its translation is CATSSGHINQPQHF.

This clonotype has a handful of counts. This sequence joins TRBV5-4 and TRBJ2-5; 9 positions agree with TRBD1. The germline gives CDR1 SGHNT, CDR2 YYREEE (reference sequence). J gave up 0 bases and V 3 bases, and 9 bases lay outside the gene matches. The CDR3 is made up of 17 amino acids. The CDR3 DNA reads as TGTGCCAGCAGCTCGATGACAGGGGGGATAAACCAAGAGACCCAGTACTTC. This codes for CASSSMTGGINQETQYF.

This clonotype was recorded at least ten times. In DNA form, the CDR3 reads TGTGCCAGCAGCCAAGGGACAGGGGACACCGGGGAGCTGTTTTTT. It codes for CASSQGTGDTGELFF. The V call is TRBV4-2, the J call TRBJ2-2; 9 bases agree with TRBD1. Germline V gene lookup returns CDR1 LGHNA and CDR2 YNFKEQ. The CDR3 has 15 amino acids. V shed 1 base and J 3 bases; nucleotides not matched to a gene: 0.

This clonotype was counted ten times or more. This sequence joins TRBV7-6 and TRBJ1-3; tentatively, D is TRBD1 (6 bases). This CDR3 contains 16 residues. Germline loops: CDR1 SGHVS, CDR2 FNYEAQ. V was shortened by 3 bases and J by 4 bases, with 16 bases between the two germline ends. The CDR3 DNA sequence: TGTGCCAGCAGCTTTACTACGGGGGGCGAGGGAAACACCATATATTTT. The encoded protein is CASSFTTGGEGNTIYF.